Below, 20 T cell receptor beta chains from the same sample are listed, as sequenced in a study of blood T cell repertoires in COVID-19. Using immunoSEQ multiplex PCR, the repertoire was profiled, and TCRdb retains in-frame clones only, with some absent. The data contain 150,000 to 200,000 clones, 90% to 95% of them singletons. The sequencing sample was made of peripheral blood. These receptors originate from a middle-aged man with acute or convalescent COVID-19.

The J gene is TRBJ2-7, the V gene TRBV5-3, with D perhaps matching TRBD2 (5 bases). TRBV5-3 is noted as an ORF with a role that remains uncertain. V lost 4 bases and J 1 base, leaving 12 bases between the germline ends. The CDR3 has 14 residues. CDR3 sequence: CARSPERRSYEQYF. For the CDR3, the DNA is TGTGCCAGAAGCCCTGAGCGGAGATCCTACGAGCAGTACTTC.

This sequence joins TRBV18 and TRBJ2-7; D not certain. Germline CDR1 and CDR2: KGHSH and LQKENI. The CDR3 totals 16 residues. Deletions cut 3 bases from V and 0 bases from J, with 15 bases between. The CDR3 loop is CASSPTAPLSSYEQYF. The CDR3 DNA follows: TGTGCCAGCTCACCTACAGCTCCTCTTAGCTCCTACGAGCAGTACTTC.

The V gene is TRBV5-1, the J gene TRBJ2-7, with 7 bases lining up with TRBD2. The germline V gene encodes CDR1 SGHRS and CDR2 YFSETQ. The CDR3 is 18 amino acids. The ends lost 3 bases at V and 0 bases at J; junction bases unmatched: 15. CDR3 nucleotides: TGCGCCAGCAGCTCGTACGCTAGCGGACATGCGGGCTCCTACGAGCAGTACTTC. It encodes CASSSYASGHAGSYEQYF.

The chain couples TRBV19 to TRBJ2-2, with TRBD1 matching over 9 bases. CDR3 length: 15 amino acids. Per germline, CDR1 LNHDA and CDR2 SQIVND (reference sequence). Trimming removed 5 bases from V and 8 bases from J; junction bases left unmatched: 9. CDR3 residues: CASSPRTGAPGELFF. The CDR3 DNA is TGTGCCAGTAGTCCTCGGACAGGGGCGCCAGGGGAGCTGTTTTTT.

The chain carries TRBV6-5 and TRBJ1-3, with a tentative D call TRBD1 (5 bases). Germline-derived CDR1 and CDR2 are MNHEY and SVGAGI. With 7 bases removed from V and 8 bases from J, the gap between germline ends came to 9 bases. This CDR3 is 11 amino acids long. The CDR3 is CASTEGYTIYF. The CDR3 DNA sequence: TGTGCCAGCACGGAGGGGTACACCATATATTTT.

CDR3 sequence: CAWSVGTSDRTDTQYF. Here the CDR3 DNA reads TGTGCCTGGAGTGTTGGGACTAGCGATCGCACAGATACGCAGTATTTT. V usage is TRBV30 and J usage is TRBJ2-3; 10 positions agree with TRBD2. CDR1 is GTSNPN and CDR2 is SVGIG in the germline V gene (reference sequence). The ends lost 0 bases at V and 1 base at J; junction bases unmatched: 4. The CDR3 is 16 residues long. Together with reference TRBV30 and TRBJ2-3, the CDR3 gives the full variable domain: SQTIHQWPATLVQPVGSPLSLECTVEGTSNPNLYWYRQAAGRGLQLLFYSVGIGQISSEVPQNLSASRPQDRQFILSSKKLLLSDSGFYLCAWSVGTSDRTDTQYFGPGTRLTVL.

The rearrangement uses TRBV2 and TRBJ1-5, with D unclear. Germline V gene data show CDR1 as SNHLY and CDR2 as FYNNEI. V was clipped by 6 bases and J by 2 bases, with 11 bases between them. This CDR3 contains 14 residues. The CDR3, as DNA: TGTGCCAGCAGCCCGGTAGCCGGCAATCAGCCCCAGCATTTT. This sequence encodes CASSPVAGNQPQHF.

This chain connects TRBV7-9 to TRBJ1-4; 8 bases fit TRBD1. The CDR3 covers 16 residues. Trimming at V came to 2 bases and at J to 0 bases, leaving 2 bases not matched to a gene. Per germline, CDR1 SEHNR and CDR2 FQNEAQ (reference sequence). CDR3 nucleotide sequence: TGTGCCAGCAGCTTATCACAGGGGGCAACTAATGAAAAACTGTTTTTT. It encodes CASSLSQGATNEKLFF.

The chain joins TRBV18 to TRBJ2-7; maybe TRBD2 (6 bases). Per germline, CDR1 KGHSH and CDR2 LQKENI. Trimming shortened V by 3 bases and J by 3 bases, and 18 bases separated the two germline ends. The CDR3 length is 16 residues. The CDR3 coding sequence is TGTGCCAGCTCACCTCTCCCGGGACTCAAAGACTACGAGCAGTACTTC. It codes for CASSPLPGLKDYEQYF.

The chain combines TRBV27 with TRBJ1-1; D is perhaps TRBD1 (5 bases). The CDR3 runs to 15 residues. V dropped 2 bases and J dropped 5 bases, with 15 bases sitting between them. Germline V gives CDR1 MNHEY, CDR2 SMNVEV (reference sequence). The CDR3 here is CASSLLQGWSTEAFF. The CDR3 nucleotides read TGTGCCAGCAGTTTACTTCAGGGCTGGTCGACTGAAGCTTTCTTT.

This chain uses TRBV19 with TRBJ1-5; D call uncertain. CDR1 and CDR2 from the germline V gene are LNHDA and SQIVND (reference sequence). The CDR3 covers 14 residues. The V end lost 3 bases, the J end lost 5 bases, and 11 bases lay between the germline ends. The CDR3 sequence is CASSIATFDQPQHF. The CDR3 nucleotides are TGTGCCAGTAGTATCGCGACATTCGATCAGCCCCAGCATTTT.

This chain uses TRBV15 with TRBJ2-5, with D maybe TRBD2 (6 bases). Per germline, CDR1 LNHNV and CDR2 YYDKDF (reference sequence). Between the trimmed V and J ends, which lost 5 bases and 5 bases, there was a span of 9 bases. CDR3 length equals 12 residues. CDR3 sequence: CATSGRQETQYF. In DNA form, the CDR3 reads TGTGCCACCAGCGGGAGGCAGGAGACCCAGTACTTC.

This rearrangement joins TRBV28 to TRBJ2-6; 8 nucleotides agree with TRBD1. The CDR3 totals 20 residues. Per germline, CDR1 MDHEN and CDR2 SYDVKM. J gave up 0 bases and V 2 bases, and 12 bases lay outside the gene matches. CDR3 residues: CASSLPGGRTRLSGANVLTF. CDR3 sequence (DNA): TGTGCCAGCAGTTTACCAGGGGGCCGAACGCGCCTCTCTGGGGCCAACGTCCTGACTTTC.

The chain employs TRBV27 and TRBJ1-1; TRBD1 matches at 7 bases. Losses at the gene ends were 2 bases for V and 4 bases for J; bases not matched to a gene: 4. Per the germline V gene, CDR1 is MNHEY and CDR2 is SMNVEV (reference sequence). The CDR3 has 14 residues. The CDR3 nucleotides read TGTGCCAGCAGTTTAAACAGGGGTGGCACTGAAGCTTTCTTT. Translated: CASSLNRGGTEAFF.

The chain carries TRBV6-1 and TRBJ1-1; D is unresolved. Germline V gene data show CDR1 as MNHNS and CDR2 as SASEGT. Trimming took off 0 bases at V and 11 bases at J, with 10 bases between the two ends. The CDR3 has 12 amino acids. The CDR3 is CASSEATTVAFF. CDR3 in DNA: TGTGCCAGCAGTGAAGCCACCACTGTCGCTTTCTTT.

The gene calls are TRBV3-1 (or the pseudogene TRBV3-2) and TRBJ1-4; D is possibly TRBD1 (6 bases). CDR3 length: 15 amino acids. The germline V and J ends were trimmed by 1 base and 7 bases, with 13 bases remaining between them. CDR1 is LGHDT, CDR2 YNNKEL, per germline (reference sequence). CDR3 nucleotide sequence: TGTGCCAGCAGCCAAGTGGGGGGGCTCAGTGAAAAACTGTTTTTT. Translated, it gives CASSQVGGLSEKLFF.

The chain combines TRBV3-1 (or the pseudogene TRBV3-2) with TRBJ2-1; no firm D call. CDR3 size: 12 residues. Per the germline V gene, CDR1 is LGHDT and CDR2 is YNNKEL (reference sequence). Between the trimmed V and J ends, which lost 4 bases and 6 bases, there was a span of 7 bases. This chain's CDR3 is CASSPDSNEQFF. The CDR3 bases are TGTGCCAGCAGCCCCGACTCCAATGAGCAGTTCTTC.

The chain joins TRBV4-2 to TRBJ2-3; D might be TRBD2 (7 bases). Trimming stripped 4 bases from V and 4 bases from J, with 21 bases between. The CDR3 is 17 amino acids. Per the germline V gene, CDR1 is LGHNA and CDR2 is YNFKEQ. The CDR3 nucleotides read TGTGCCAGCAGCCCCCGGTCCGGGGGGCAAGTCGCAGATACGCAGTATTTT. Residues: CASSPRSGGQVADTQYF.

The chain joins TRBV2 to TRBJ1-5, with TRBD1 matching 9 bases. This CDR3 region has 16 residues. J lost 0 bases, V lost 7 bases, and 7 bases had no gene match. Germline lookup yields CDR1 SNHLY and CDR2 FYNNEI. CDR3 residues: CASKNRGLNSNQPQHF. CDR3 in DNA: TGTGCCAGCAAGAACAGGGGGCTGAATAGCAATCAGCCCCAGCATTTT.

This chain connects TRBV5-6 to TRBJ1-4, with TRBD1 matching 7 bases. V was pared by 1 base and J by 4 bases, with 7 bases of the junction left unmatched. Germline CDR1 SGHDT, CDR2 YYEEEE. The CDR3 extends over 16 amino acids. The CDR3 coding sequence is TGTGCCAGCAGCTTGAACCGGGACAGAGTTAATGAAAAACTGTTTTTT. As protein: CASSLNRDRVNEKLFF. The whole variable domain, filled in from reference TRBV5-6 and TRBJ1-4, reads DAGVTQSPTHLIKTRGQQVTLRCSPKSGHDTVSWYQQALGQGPQFIFQYYEEEERQRGNFPDRFSGHQFPNYSSELNVNALLLGDSALYLCASSLNRDRVNEKLFFGSGTQLSVL.